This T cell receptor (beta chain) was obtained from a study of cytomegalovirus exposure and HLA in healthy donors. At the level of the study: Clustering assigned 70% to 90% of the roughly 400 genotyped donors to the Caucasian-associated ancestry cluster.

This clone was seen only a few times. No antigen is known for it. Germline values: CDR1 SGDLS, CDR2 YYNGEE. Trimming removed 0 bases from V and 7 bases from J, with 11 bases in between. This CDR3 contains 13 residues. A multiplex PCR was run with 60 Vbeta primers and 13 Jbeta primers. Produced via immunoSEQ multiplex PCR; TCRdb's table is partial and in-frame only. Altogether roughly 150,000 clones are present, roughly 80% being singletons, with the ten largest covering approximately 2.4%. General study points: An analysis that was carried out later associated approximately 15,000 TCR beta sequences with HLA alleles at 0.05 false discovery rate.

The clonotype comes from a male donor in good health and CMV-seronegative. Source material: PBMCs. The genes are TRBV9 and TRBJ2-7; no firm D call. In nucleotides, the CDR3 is TGTGCCAGCAGCGTAGGGAGCTTCGGGGAGCAGTACTTC. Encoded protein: CASSVGSFGEQYF.